These 11 T cell receptor beta chains were all obtained from the same sample, sequenced in a study of blood T cell repertoires in COVID-19. Measured with immunoSEQ multiplex PCR; TCRdb has only the in-frame clones, and not every one. The sample includes around 46,000 clones, around 87% of them seen just once. The sequenced sample consisted of peripheral blood. Receptor source: a human donor in a cohort sampled during active COVID-19.

V usage is TRBV5-1 and J usage is TRBJ2-7; the D is unclear. CDR3 length equals 14 residues. Looked up from germline, CDR1 is SGHRS and CDR2 is YFSETQ. V lost 0 bases to trimming and J lost 7 bases, with 14 bases between them. The CDR3 sequence is CASSLDTTGSEQYF. In DNA form, the CDR3 reads TGCGCCAGCAGCTTGGACACTACCGGGTCTGAGCAGTACTTC.

The table lists this clone with a few counts. J is TRBJ2-7 and V is TRBV7-3, with 9 bases fitting TRBD2. In germline, CDR1 is SGHTA, CDR2 FQGTGA. With V trimmed by 5 bases and J by 2 bases, 7 bases remained unmatched. This CDR3 is 15 amino acids long. The CDR3 here is CASSQGAGGPYEQYF. CDR3 nucleotides: TGTGCCAGCAGCCAAGGGGCGGGAGGGCCCTACGAGCAGTACTTC.

The gene calls are TRBV7-7 and TRBJ1-1; unclear D gene. Germline loops: CDR1 SSHAT, CDR2 FNYEAQ (reference sequence). This CDR3 region has 13 residues. Trimming took off 3 bases at V and 2 bases at J, with 7 bases between the two ends. The CDR3 protein is CASSLALNTEAFF. In DNA, the CDR3 is TGTGCCAGCAGCTTGGCTTTAAACACTGAAGCTTTCTTT.

The gene calls are TRBV28 and TRBJ1-1; no reliable D call. Trimming left V 4 bases short and J 2 bases short, with 2 bases between. From germline, CDR1 is MDHEN and CDR2 SYDVKM. The CDR3 loop spans 11 amino acids. Here the CDR3 DNA reads TGTGCCAGCAGTTCTAACACTGAAGCTTTCTTT. Translating gives CASSSNTEAFF.

The J gene is TRBJ1-5, the V gene TRBV3-1 (or the pseudogene TRBV3-2), with D maybe TRBD1 (5 bases). The CDR3 loop spans 13 amino acids. The V end was cut by 6 bases, the J end by 7 bases, with 13 bases between. CDR1 is LGHDT, CDR2 YNNKEL, per germline (reference sequence). The CDR3 sequence: CASRGGIGQPQHF. The CDR3 DNA is TGTGCCAGCAGGGGGGGTATAGGACAGCCCCAGCATTTT.

The chain employs TRBV7-2 and TRBJ2-7, with 11 bases fitting TRBD2. Germline CDR1 and CDR2: SGHTA and FQGNSA. The CDR3 extends over 15 amino acids. J lost 2 bases, V lost 5 bases, and 5 bases had no gene match. The CDR3 protein is CASSETSGSPYEQYF. The CDR3 region has the DNA TGTGCCAGCAGCGAAACTAGCGGGAGTCCCTACGAGCAGTACTTC.

This clone occurred once. The chain uses TRBV3-1 (or the pseudogene TRBV3-2) and TRBJ1-1; TRBD1 aligns across 7 bases. Germline V CDR1 and CDR2: LGHDT, YNNKEL (reference sequence). CDR3 length equals 15 residues. After removal of 6 bases from V and 4 bases from J, the junction contained 11 bases not matched to a gene. CDR3 sequence: CASSPRGKWCTEAFF. CDR3 nucleotides: TGTGCCAGCAGTCCCAGGGGGAAGTGGTGCACTGAAGCTTTCTTT.

The chain links TRBV12-5 to TRBJ2-7; 11 positions match TRBD2. Germline loops: CDR1 LGHNT, CDR2 FRNRAP. The CDR3 sequence is 15 residues long. J gave up 3 bases and V 4 bases, and 5 bases lay outside the gene matches. This chain's CDR3 is CASGWAGTSGYEQYF. The CDR3 coding sequence is TGTGCTAGTGGTTGGGCCGGGACTAGCGGCTACGAGCAGTACTTC.

There are a few counts of this clone. This rearrangement joins TRBV27 to TRBJ2-2, with a tentative D call TRBD2 (6 bases). The CDR3 covers 16 residues. The V end was cut by 5 bases, the J end by 4 bases, with 17 bases between. Germline V CDR1 and CDR2: MNHEY, SMNVEV (reference sequence). The CDR3 DNA reads TGTGCCAGCAGTCTCCGACTAGGTACAGGCACCGGGGAGCTGTTTTTT. It translates to CASSLRLGTGTGELFF.

The rearrangement links TRBV7-9 to TRBJ2-7; possibly TRBD1 for D (6 bases). Germline CDR1 is SEHNR and CDR2 is FQNEAQ (reference sequence). There are 15 residues in the CDR3. V was shortened by 4 bases and J by 5 bases, with 18 bases between the two germline ends. The CDR3 sequence: CASSSQGQGGNEQYF. The CDR3 DNA sequence: TGTGCCAGCAGCTCCCAGGGGCAGGGTGGGAACGAGCAGTACTTC.

The CDR3 is CAWSLGTAYGYTF. In nucleotides, the CDR3 is TGTGCCTGGAGCCTCGGGACAGCCTATGGCTACACCTTC. The genes are TRBV30 and TRBJ1-2; 7 bases align to TRBD1. From germline, CDR1 is GTSNPN and CDR2 SVGIG (reference sequence). The CDR3 extends over 13 amino acids. Trimming removed 3 bases from V and 4 bases from J; junction bases left unmatched: 5.